Below are 20 T cell receptor beta chains sequenced from a single sample in a study of cytomegalovirus exposure and HLA in healthy donors. PCR involved 60 Vbeta and 13 Jbeta primers. TCRdb keeps only in-frame clones here, not all; method: immunoSEQ multiplex PCR. The table records some 100,000 clones, 65% to 75% of them present only once. The sequenced material came from PBMCs. The receptors stem from a woman between 18 and 29 years old in good health and CMV-seropositive.

The gene calls are TRBV6-5 and TRBJ2-1, with 7 bases identical to TRBD2. The CDR3 is 13 amino acids. Looked up from germline, CDR1 is MNHEY and CDR2 is SVGAGI. J was trimmed by 8 bases and V by 6 bases; bases with no gene match: 7. The DNA for the CDR3 is TGTGCCAGCAGCTTGGGAGGGTCCCATGAGCAGTTCTTC. This encodes CASSLGGSHEQFF.

The chain uses TRBV29-1 and TRBJ2-1; 9 nucleotides align to TRBD2. This CDR3 has 14 amino acids. CDR1 is SQVTM, CDR2 ANQGSEA, per germline. J was trimmed by 4 bases and V by 3 bases; bases with no gene match: 4. For the CDR3, the DNA is TGCAGCGTTGAGGGGCTAGCGGGGTACAATGAGCAGTTCTTC. As protein: CSVEGLAGYNEQFF.

The chain has TRBV9 and TRBJ2-7; TRBD2 aligns across 8 bases. V shed 3 bases, J shed 3 bases, and the junction held 2 bases outside the gene matches. This CDR3 comprises 13 residues. The V gene's germline CDR1 is SGDLS and CDR2 YYNGEE. CDR3 in amino acids: CASSASGSYEQYF. DNA of the CDR3: TGTGCCAGCAGCGCCAGCGGGAGCTACGAGCAGTACTTC.

The chain uses TRBV6-5 and TRBJ2-7; the D gene is possibly TRBD1 (6 bases). The CDR3 has 15 amino acids. Per the germline V gene, CDR1 is MNHEY and CDR2 is SVGAGI. The V end was cut by 5 bases, the J end by 0 bases, with 14 bases between. The CDR3 DNA reads TGTGCCAGCAGTCCCAGACAGGCCCCCTCCTACGAGCAGTACTTC. It encodes CASSPRQAPSYEQYF.

The rearrangement joins TRBV27 to TRBJ2-1; D gene ambiguous. The V gene lost 6 bases and the J gene lost 7 bases, with 7 bases spanning the gap. CDR1 is MNHEY and CDR2 is SMNVEV in the germline V gene (reference sequence). The CDR3 sequence is 11 residues long. The CDR3 DNA reads TGTGCCAGCAGGCCTAGGAATGAGCAGTTCTTC. It codes for CASRPRNEQFF.

This clone was counted between two and nine times. The chain employs TRBV7-2 and TRBJ1-1; the match to TRBD1 covers 10 bases. J lost 6 bases, V lost 5 bases, and 6 bases had no gene match. CDR3 size: 14 residues. CDR1 and CDR2 (germline): SGHTA, FQGNSA. The CDR3 DNA reads TGTGCCAGCAGCCCAGGGACAGGGGCCTCTGAAGCTTTCTTT. It translates to CASSPGTGASEAFF.

The chain couples TRBV27 to TRBJ2-3; 8 bases agree with TRBD2. The CDR3 length is 11 residues. The V and J ends lost 7 bases and 8 bases, in that order; junction bases with no gene match: 2. The V gene's germline CDR1 is MNHEY and CDR2 SMNVEV (reference sequence). The CDR3 is CASMAGGTQYF. The CDR3 DNA is TGTGCCAGCATGGCGGGAGGTACGCAGTATTTT.

The chain links TRBV18 to TRBJ2-7, with 7 bases matching TRBD1. The CDR3 is 12 amino acids. The germline V gene has CDR1 KGHSH and CDR2 LQKENI. Germline trimming cut 8 bases from V and 12 bases from J; bases unmatched to any gene: 13. CDR3 nucleotide sequence: TGTGCCAGCGACTCTGGGAAAGGGGGCCGGTACTTC. It is translated as CASDSGKGGRYF.

V usage is TRBV28 and J usage is TRBJ1-5; TRBD1 is a possible D gene (5 bases). The CDR3 runs 15 residues. The germline V gene has CDR1 MDHEN and CDR2 SYDVKM. V was trimmed by 1 base and J by 4 bases, leaving 11 bases between them. In nucleotides, the CDR3 is TGTGCCAGCAGTTTATTCGACAGCCCTAATCAGCCCCAGCATTTT. It translates to CASSLFDSPNQPQHF.

The V call is TRBV5-4, the J call TRBJ2-7; TRBD1 matches at 7 bases. CDR1 is SGHNT, CDR2 YYREEE, per germline (reference sequence). The CDR3 runs to 15 residues. Unmatched junction bases numbered 3, after V lost 0 bases and J lost 0 bases. The CDR3 DNA follows: TGTGCCAGCAGCTTGGCCGGGACAGCCTCCTACGAGCAGTACTTC. The encoded protein is CASSLAGTASYEQYF.

The rearrangement joins TRBV4-3 to TRBJ2-1, with 8 bases aligning to TRBD2. The CDR3 has 17 amino acids. V dropped 0 bases and J dropped 5; count of bases not matched to a gene: 9. Germline V gene data show CDR1 as LGHNA and CDR2 as YSLEER. DNA of the CDR3: TGCGCCAGCAGCCAAGATAAATCTAGCGGGCTACACAATGAGCAGTTCTTC. Protein: CASSQDKSSGLHNEQFF.

The chain couples TRBV18 to TRBJ2-4; 7 bases line up with TRBD1. This CDR3 spans 15 amino acids. The junction had 4 bases not matched to a gene; V was cut back by 3 bases and J by 2 bases. Germline V lookup: CDR1 KGHSH, CDR2 LQKENI. The CDR3 DNA sequence: TGTGCCAGCTCACCCCCGACAGGGACCAAAAACATTCAGTACTTC. Amino acids: CASSPPTGTKNIQYF.

This chain uses TRBV6-1 with TRBJ2-6; unclear D gene. Germline assignment: CDR1 MNHNS and CDR2 SASEGT. V was shortened by 8 bases and J by 7 bases, with 6 bases between the two germline ends. The CDR3 loop spans 11 amino acids. This chain's CDR3 is CASEVANVLTF. CDR3 sequence (DNA): TGTGCCAGCGAGGTAGCCAACGTCCTGACTTTC.

The V and J genes are TRBV6-1 and TRBJ2-3; no reliable D call. The V and J ends lost 6 bases and 0 bases respectively, with 10 bases between them. Germline CDR1 MNHNS, CDR2 SASEGT. The CDR3 length is 14 residues. The CDR3 loop is CASSLRQSTDTQYF. Here the CDR3 DNA reads TGTGCCAGCAGCCTACGCCAAAGCACAGATACGCAGTATTTT.

The rearrangement links TRBV7-3 to TRBJ2-1; 8 bases match TRBD1. V lost 5 bases, J lost 1 base, and 7 bases stayed unmatched. The CDR3 runs to 16 residues. In germline, CDR1 is SGHTA, CDR2 FQGTGA. The CDR3 sequence is CASSPGQATSYNEQFF. The DNA for the CDR3 is TGTGCCAGCAGCCCGGGACAGGCGACTTCCTACAATGAGCAGTTCTTC.

The CDR3 region has the DNA TGTGCCAGCAGCTTAGCGACAGGGTGGGGCTATGGCTACACCTTC. This encodes CASSLATGWGYGYTF. The chain is built from TRBV7-9 and TRBJ1-2; 7 positions agree with TRBD1. J gave up 4 bases and V 0 bases, and 5 bases lay outside the gene matches. The germline gives CDR1 SEHNR, CDR2 FQNEAQ (reference sequence). The CDR3 runs to 15 residues.

J is TRBJ2-7 and V is TRBV25-1; the match to TRBD1 covers 9 bases. Trimming at V came to 8 bases and at J to 7 bases, leaving 12 bases not matched to a gene. Germline lookup yields CDR1 MGHDK and CDR2 SYGVNS. This CDR3 region has 14 residues. This chain's CDR3 is CASAPVGTGREQYF. CDR3 nucleotide sequence: TGTGCCAGCGCCCCGGTTGGGACAGGGCGGGAGCAGTACTTC.

With respect to this clone: The sample carries other DNA sequences with the same CDR3. The chain joins TRBV9 to TRBJ2-1; possible D gene TRBD2, 5 bases. Germline-derived CDR1 and CDR2 are SGDLS and YYNGEE. Deletions cut 1 base from V and 0 bases from J, with 8 bases between. There are 15 residues in the CDR3. This CDR3 is CASSVPGSSYNEQFF. The CDR3 DNA follows: TGTGCCAGCAGCGTACCGGGAAGCTCCTACAATGAGCAGTTCTTC.

This chain links TRBV28 with TRBJ1-5; D unclear. Germline CDR1 and CDR2: MDHEN and SYDVKM. V was cut by 6 bases and J by 10 bases, with 19 bases left in between. The CDR3 length is 14 residues. The CDR3 bases are TGTGCCAGCAGGGGCCGGCCCAGTGGCGAACCCCAGCATTTT. Protein sequence: CASRGRPSGEPQHF. Full variable domain (rest looked up from reference TRBV28 and TRBJ1-5): DVKVTQSSRYLVKRTGEKVFLECVQDMDHENMFWYRQDPGLGLRLIYFSYDVKMKEKGDIPEGYSVSREKKERFSLILESASTNQTSMYLCASRGRPSGEPQHFGDGTRLSIL.

V gene TRBV11-2 combines with J gene TRBJ2-6; D is undetermined. Germline loops: CDR1 SGHAT, CDR2 FQNNGV. This CDR3 has 16 amino acids. V lost 5 bases and J 2 bases, leaving 13 bases between the germline ends. The CDR3 sequence is CASSVSEAAGANVLTF. The DNA of the CDR3 is TGTGCCAGCAGCGTCTCCGAGGCCGCTGGGGCCAACGTCCTGACTTTC.